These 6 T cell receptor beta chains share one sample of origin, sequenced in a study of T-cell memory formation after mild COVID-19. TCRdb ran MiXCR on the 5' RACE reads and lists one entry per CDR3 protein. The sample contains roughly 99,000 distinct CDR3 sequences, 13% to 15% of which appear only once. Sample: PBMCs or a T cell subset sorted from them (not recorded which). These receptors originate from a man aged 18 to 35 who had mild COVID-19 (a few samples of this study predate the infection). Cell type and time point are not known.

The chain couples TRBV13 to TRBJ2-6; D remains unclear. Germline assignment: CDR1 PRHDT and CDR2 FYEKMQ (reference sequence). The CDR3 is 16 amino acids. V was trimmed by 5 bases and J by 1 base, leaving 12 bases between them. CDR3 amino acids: CASSVNLESGANVLTF. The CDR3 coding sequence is TGTGCCAGCAGCGTCAACCTTGAGTCTGGGGCCAACGTCCTGACTTTC.

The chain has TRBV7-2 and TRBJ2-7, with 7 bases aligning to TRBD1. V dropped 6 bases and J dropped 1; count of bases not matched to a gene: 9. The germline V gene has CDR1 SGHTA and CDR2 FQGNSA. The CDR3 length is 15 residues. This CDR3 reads CASRPTGTASYEQYF. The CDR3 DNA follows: TGTGCCAGCAGACCAACCGGGACAGCTTCCTACGAGCAGTACTTC.

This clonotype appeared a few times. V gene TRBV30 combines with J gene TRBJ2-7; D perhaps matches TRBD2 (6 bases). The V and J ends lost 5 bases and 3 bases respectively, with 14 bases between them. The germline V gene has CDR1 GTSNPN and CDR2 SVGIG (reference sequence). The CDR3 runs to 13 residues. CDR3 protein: CAWDPGLIYEQYF. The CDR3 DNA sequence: TGTGCCTGGGATCCGGGACTGATCTACGAGCAGTACTTC.

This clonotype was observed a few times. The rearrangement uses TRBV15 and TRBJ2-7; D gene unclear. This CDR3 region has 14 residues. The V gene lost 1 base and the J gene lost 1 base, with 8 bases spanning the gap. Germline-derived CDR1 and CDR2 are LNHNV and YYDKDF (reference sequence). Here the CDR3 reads CATSRVGKSYEQYV. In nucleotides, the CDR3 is TGTGCCACCAGCAGAGTGGGCAAATCCTACGAGCAGTACGTC.

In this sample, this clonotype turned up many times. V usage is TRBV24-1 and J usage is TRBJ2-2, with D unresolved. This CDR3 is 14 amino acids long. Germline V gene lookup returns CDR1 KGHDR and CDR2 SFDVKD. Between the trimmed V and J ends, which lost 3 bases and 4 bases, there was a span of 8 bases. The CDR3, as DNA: TGTGCCACCAGTGATCAGACGGTCACCGGGGAGCTGTTTTTT. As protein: CATSDQTVTGELFF.

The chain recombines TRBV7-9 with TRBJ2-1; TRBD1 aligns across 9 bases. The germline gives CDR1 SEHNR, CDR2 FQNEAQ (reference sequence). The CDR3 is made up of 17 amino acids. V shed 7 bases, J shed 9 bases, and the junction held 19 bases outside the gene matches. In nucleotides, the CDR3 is TGTGCCAGCACCTCCACCGATTGGACAGGGGCAGCCGGTGAGCAGTTCTTC. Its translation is CASTSTDWTGAAGEQFF.